The 27 T cell receptor beta chains given below trace back to one sample, sequenced in a study of blood T cell repertoires in COVID-19. Clones were read by immunoSEQ multiplex PCR, and TCRdb kept only the in-frame ones, dropping some. The data hold about 88,000 clones, with over 90% observed a single time. Specimen: peripheral blood. These receptors all stem from a man between 60 and 75 years old with acute or convalescent COVID-19.

This rearrangement joins TRBV5-1 to TRBJ1-2; no clear D. The length of the CDR3 is 13 residues. Trimming cost V 1 base and J 1 base, with 5 bases left between them. Germline V gene data show CDR1 as SGHRS and CDR2 as YFSETQ. CDR3: CASSLTVNYGYTF. For the CDR3, the DNA is TGCGCCAGCAGCTTGACGGTTAACTATGGCTACACCTTC.

This clone showed up just once. The CDR3 DNA reads as TGTGCCAGCAGTCGGGACTCCACCGGGGAGCTGTTTTTT. Translating it yields CASSRDSTGELFF. This chain links TRBV6-2 or TRBV6-3 with TRBJ2-2, with D possibly TRBD2 on 6 matching bases. Germline CDR1 reads MNHEY; CDR2 reads SVGEGT. Deletions cut 5 bases from V and 4 bases from J, with 8 bases between. This CDR3 comprises 13 residues.

CDR3 residues: CASSLGTSGSDEQFF. CDR3 nucleotide sequence: TGTGCCAGCAGTTTGGGGACTAGCGGGAGTGATGAGCAGTTCTTC. The chain carries TRBV28 and TRBJ2-1; 14 nucleotides match TRBD2. CDR1 and CDR2 from the germline V gene are MDHEN and SYDVKM. V was clipped by 3 bases and J by 8 bases; unmatched bases: 3. The length of the CDR3 is 15 residues.

The chain joins TRBV6-5 to TRBJ1-4; perhaps TRBD1 as D (5 bases). Germline CDR1 is MNHEY and CDR2 is SVGAGI. Trimming cost V 5 bases and J 8 bases, with 18 bases left between them. The CDR3 is 15 residues long. CDR3 residues: CASSPRGQGWEKLFF. The CDR3 region has the DNA TGTGCCAGCAGTCCCCGAGGTCAGGGATGGGAAAAACTGTTTTTT.

The chain links TRBV23-1 to TRBJ2-7; tentatively, D is TRBD1 (5 bases). TRBV23-1 is sorted into the ORF group, with uncertain function. The CDR3 covers 15 residues. The V gene lost 4 bases and the J gene lost 2 bases, with 15 bases spanning the gap. The CDR3 here is CASSPIADSAYEQYF. The CDR3 DNA follows: TGCGCCAGCAGTCCGATAGCTGACAGCGCCTACGAGCAGTACTTC.

V is TRBV19 and J is TRBJ1-5; D possibly corresponds to TRBD1 (5 bases). With 4 bases removed from V and 4 bases from J, the gap between germline ends came to 29 bases. The germline gives CDR1 LNHDA, CDR2 SQIVND (reference sequence). This CDR3 spans 20 amino acids. CDR3 nucleotide sequence: TGTGCCAGTAGTACCCCGTTCTCCAGGGCCTTCCGGCGGGGGAATCAGCCCCAGCATTTT. Protein sequence: CASSTPFSRAFRRGNQPQHF.

This clone showed up just once. The CDR3 bases are TGTGCCAGTAGTATGAGTGGAAAACTGTTTTTT. Translated: CASSMSGKLFF. This rearrangement joins TRBV19 to TRBJ1-4, with D uncertain. V was pared by 3 bases and J by 10 bases, with 6 bases between. Germline loops: CDR1 LNHDA, CDR2 SQIVND (reference sequence). CDR3 size: 11 residues.

This clone showed up just once. The CDR3 DNA reads TGTGCCAGTAGTACCCCAGGGGGCCGTTCCGGGGAGCTGTTTTTT. Amino acids: CASSTPGGRSGELFF. This chain links TRBV19 with TRBJ2-2; 8 bases are shared with TRBD1. V gave up 4 bases and J gave up 6 bases; unmatched junction bases: 7. The CDR3 contains 15 residues. In germline, CDR1 is LNHDA, CDR2 SQIVND (reference sequence).

J is TRBJ2-1 and V is TRBV6-6; D gene uncertain. The V end was cut by 3 bases, the J end by 2 bases, with 11 bases between. Per germline, CDR1 MNHNY and CDR2 SVGAGI (reference sequence). This CDR3 has 15 residues. The CDR3 bases are TGTGCCAGCAGTTATCTACGTCCAACCTACAATGAGCAGTTCTTC. This encodes CASSYLRPTYNEQFF.

The chain couples TRBV10-3 to TRBJ2-7; TRBD1 agrees at 7 bases. This CDR3 region has 14 residues. Unmatched junction bases numbered 1, after V lost 0 bases and J lost 2 bases. The V gene's germline CDR1 is ENHRY and CDR2 SYGVKD. As DNA, the CDR3 is TGTGCCATCAGTGAGTCACAGGGGACCTACGAGCAGTACTTC. It yields the protein CAISESQGTYEQYF.

The chain is built from TRBV9 and TRBJ2-1, with D perhaps TRBD2 (5 bases). The V and J ends lost 0 bases and 1 base respectively, with 8 bases between them. The germline V gene encodes CDR1 SGDLS and CDR2 YYNGEE. This CDR3 region has 15 residues. CDR3 region: CASSVVGGSYNEQFF. CDR3 coding DNA: TGTGCCAGCAGCGTAGTCGGCGGGTCCTACAATGAGCAGTTCTTC. The full variable domain, in which reference TRBV9 and TRBJ2-1 provide the parts outside the CDR3, is DSGVTQTPKHLITATGQRVTLRCSPRSGDLSVYWYQQSLDQGLQFLIQYYNGEERAKGNILERFSAQQFPDLHSELNLSSLELGDSALYFCASSVVGGSYNEQFFGPGTRLTVL.

V and J are TRBV9 and TRBJ2-2; unclear D gene. This CDR3 region has 14 residues. V lost 0 bases to trimming and J lost 7 bases, with 10 bases between them. Looked up from germline, CDR1 is SGDLS and CDR2 is YYNGEE. CDR3 protein: CASSVVGVGGELFF. CDR3 DNA: TGTGCCAGCAGCGTAGTTGGAGTTGGCGGGGAGCTGTTTTTT.

The rearrangement uses TRBV9 and TRBJ1-1, with TRBD1 identical over 7 bases. Germline trimming cut 0 bases from V and 5 bases from J; bases unmatched to any gene: 7. This CDR3 contains 15 residues. The germline gives CDR1 SGDLS, CDR2 YYNGEE. The CDR3: CASSVGGGGRTEAFF. CDR3 sequence (DNA): TGTGCCAGCAGCGTAGGAGGGGGCGGCCGAACTGAAGCTTTCTTT.

This chain uses TRBV25-1 with TRBJ2-2, with D perhaps matching TRBD2 (6 bases). Looked up from germline, CDR1 is MGHDK and CDR2 is SYGVNS. CDR3 size: 16 residues. The ends were cut back, 4 bases at V and 1 base at J, with 13 bases in the middle. CDR3 DNA sequence: TGTGCCAGCAGTGGGACTATCAGCGGGAACACCGGGGAGCTGTTTTTT. Translation: CASSGTISGNTGELFF.

This clone was observed a few times. V and J are TRBV27 and TRBJ2-7, with TRBD2 matching over 8 bases. The germline CDR1 and CDR2 sequences are MNHEY and SMNVEV (reference sequence). The CDR3 spans 14 residues. The V and J ends lost 3 bases and 5 bases, in that order; junction bases with no gene match: 6. CDR3 region: CASSFGTRANEQYF. DNA for the CDR3: TGTGCCAGCAGTTTTGGGACTAGAGCCAACGAGCAGTACTTC.

The chain carries TRBV6-2 or TRBV6-3 and TRBJ2-2; TRBD1 is a possible D gene (6 bases). Germline CDR1 and CDR2: MNHEY and SVGEGT. The CDR3 runs 14 residues. The V end lost 5 bases, the J end lost 6 bases, and 13 bases lay between the germline ends. CDR3 coding DNA: TGTGCCAGCAGTCACCCGAACAGGGCCGGGGAGCTGTTTTTT. Its protein is CASSHPNRAGELFF.

This clone has only one observation. The same CDR3 also results from other DNA sequences found in this sample. The V and J genes are TRBV9 and TRBJ2-3; no definite D call. CDR3 length: 13 amino acids. The V gene's germline CDR1 is SGDLS and CDR2 YYNGEE. The V end was cut by 0 bases, the J end by 0 bases, with 2 bases between. CDR3 DNA sequence: TGTGCCAGCAGCGTAGCTAGCACAGATACGCAGTATTTT. Amino acid sequence: CASSVASTDTQYF.

V usage is TRBV6-5 and J usage is TRBJ2-3; D possibly corresponds to TRBD1 (5 bases). Germline V gene data show CDR1 as MNHEY and CDR2 as SVGAGI. Trimming shortened V by 6 bases and J by 0 bases, and 13 bases separated the two germline ends. This CDR3 is built from 15 residues. The CDR3 DNA reads TGTGCCAGCAGGGGGCGGCCCGAAAGCACAGATACGCAGTATTTT. Its protein product is CASRGRPESTDTQYF.

The V call is TRBV19, the J call TRBJ1-2, with D possibly TRBD1 on 6 matching bases. Germline loops: CDR1 LNHDA, CDR2 SQIVND (reference sequence). V dropped 7 bases and J dropped 4 bases, with 13 bases sitting between them. The CDR3 length is 13 residues. DNA of the CDR3: TGTGCCAGTACCCAGGGGTTTACCTATGGCTACACCTTC. Amino acids: CASTQGFTYGYTF.

The chain combines TRBV19 with TRBJ2-1; no clear D. This CDR3 is built from 14 residues. The germline V and J ends were trimmed by 8 bases and 0 bases, with 11 bases remaining between them. Germline CDR1 reads LNHDA; CDR2 reads SQIVND (reference sequence). CDR3: CASFYSSSYNEQFF. Written as DNA, the CDR3 is TGTGCCAGTTTTTACAGTTCCTCCTACAATGAGCAGTTCTTC.

This chain uses TRBV2 with TRBJ2-5, with D hard to call. V dropped 3 bases and J dropped 2 bases, with 10 bases sitting between them. The CDR3 is 14 amino acids. Germline-derived CDR1 and CDR2 are SNHLY and FYNNEI. CDR3 residues: CASSEQVLQETQYF. The CDR3 coding sequence is TGTGCCAGCAGTGAGCAGGTCCTACAAGAGACCCAGTACTTC.

The chain is built from TRBV5-8 and TRBJ2-7, with 9 positions matching TRBD1. Unmatched junction bases numbered 7, after V lost 3 bases and J lost 3 bases. Germline CDR1 SGHTS, CDR2 YDEGEE. CDR3 length: 15 residues. The CDR3: CASSSTGTGSYEQYF. The CDR3 nucleotides read TGTGCCAGCAGCTCGACCGGGACAGGGAGCTACGAGCAGTACTTC.

The chain recombines TRBV6-6 with TRBJ1-1; tentatively, D is TRBD1 (6 bases). Trimming removed 8 bases from V and 8 bases from J, with 18 bases in between. This CDR3 contains 13 residues. Per the germline V gene, CDR1 is MNHNY and CDR2 is SVGAGI (reference sequence). CDR3 sequence reads: CASELRSGTEAFF. DNA for the CDR3: TGTGCCAGCGAGCTAAGGTCCGGGACAGAAGCTTTCTTT.

This clone was seen a single time. The J gene is TRBJ1-1, the V gene TRBV18; 11 bases line up with TRBD1. Trimming removed 2 bases from V and 4 bases from J; junction bases left unmatched: 3. CDR1 is KGHSH, CDR2 LQKENI, per germline. This CDR3 is 15 amino acids long. In DNA, the CDR3 is TGTGCCAGCTCACCAATAGGGACAGGGGGCACTGAAGCTTTCTTT. Its protein product is CASSPIGTGGTEAFF.

The genes are TRBV7-2 and TRBJ2-1; TRBD2 is a possible D gene (6 bases). Germline CDR1 reads SGHTA; CDR2 reads FQGNSA. The CDR3 has 15 amino acids. Trimming cost V 8 bases and J 2 bases, with 16 bases left between them. CDR3 amino acids: CASGGGTGAYNEQFF. For the CDR3, the DNA is TGTGCCAGCGGAGGCGGGACGGGGGCCTACAATGAGCAGTTCTTC.

The chain is built from TRBV6-5 and TRBJ1-1; D unresolved. This CDR3 has 16 amino acids. Germline CDR1 is MNHEY and CDR2 is SVGAGI. Trimming left V 0 bases short and J 1 base short, with 12 bases between. The CDR3 here is CASSYSVGRGNTEAFF. In DNA, the CDR3 is TGTGCCAGCAGTTACTCGGTAGGGCGGGGGAACACTGAAGCTTTCTTT.

V usage is TRBV5-4 and J usage is TRBJ2-1; perhaps TRBD1 as D (6 bases). Germline CDR1 and CDR2: SGHNT and YYREEE (reference sequence). Trimming left V 5 bases short and J 14 bases short, with 17 bases between. The CDR3 is 12 residues long. The CDR3 loop is CASRNPQGLEFF. CDR3 coding DNA: TGTGCCAGCAGAAACCCACAGGGTCTGGAGTTCTTC.